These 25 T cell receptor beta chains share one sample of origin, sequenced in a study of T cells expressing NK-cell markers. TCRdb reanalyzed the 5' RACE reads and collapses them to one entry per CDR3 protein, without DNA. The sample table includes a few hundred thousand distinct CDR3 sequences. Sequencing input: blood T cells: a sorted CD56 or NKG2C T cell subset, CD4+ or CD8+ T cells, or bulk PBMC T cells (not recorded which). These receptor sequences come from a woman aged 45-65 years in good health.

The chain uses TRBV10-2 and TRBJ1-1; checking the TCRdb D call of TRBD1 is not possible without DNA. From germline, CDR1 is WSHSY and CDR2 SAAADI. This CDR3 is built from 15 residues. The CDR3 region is CASKEGRQANTEAFF.

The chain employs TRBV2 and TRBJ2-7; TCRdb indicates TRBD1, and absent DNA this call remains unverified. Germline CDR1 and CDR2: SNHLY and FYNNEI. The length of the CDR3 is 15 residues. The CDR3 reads CASKNGQGALYEQYF.

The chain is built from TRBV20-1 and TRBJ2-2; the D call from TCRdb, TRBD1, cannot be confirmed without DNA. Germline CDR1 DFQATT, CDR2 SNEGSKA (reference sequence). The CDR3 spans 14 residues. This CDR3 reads CSARPGQNTGELFF.

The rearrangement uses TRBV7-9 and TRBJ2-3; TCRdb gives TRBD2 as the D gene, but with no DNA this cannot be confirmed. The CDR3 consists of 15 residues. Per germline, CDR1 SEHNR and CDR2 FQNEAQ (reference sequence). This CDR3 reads CASKSRTNFTDTQYF.

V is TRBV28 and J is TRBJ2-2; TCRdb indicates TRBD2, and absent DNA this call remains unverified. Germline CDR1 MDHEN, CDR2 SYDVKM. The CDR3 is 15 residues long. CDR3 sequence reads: CASSLSGRSNGELFF.

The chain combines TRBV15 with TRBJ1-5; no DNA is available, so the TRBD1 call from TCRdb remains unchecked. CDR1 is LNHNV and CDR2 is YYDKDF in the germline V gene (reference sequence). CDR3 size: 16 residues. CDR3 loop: CATSRDTGGRGQPQHF.

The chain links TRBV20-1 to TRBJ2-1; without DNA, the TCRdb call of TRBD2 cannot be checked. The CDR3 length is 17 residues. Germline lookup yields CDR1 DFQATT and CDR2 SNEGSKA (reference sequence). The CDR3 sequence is CSVPGTSGIRSYNEQFF.

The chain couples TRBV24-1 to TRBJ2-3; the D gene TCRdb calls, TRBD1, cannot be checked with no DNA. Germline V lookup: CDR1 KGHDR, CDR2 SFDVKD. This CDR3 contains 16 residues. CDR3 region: CATSDLRDRRRDTQYF.

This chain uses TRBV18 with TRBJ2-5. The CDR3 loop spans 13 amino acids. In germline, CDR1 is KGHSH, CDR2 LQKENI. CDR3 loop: CASSLQVRETQYF.

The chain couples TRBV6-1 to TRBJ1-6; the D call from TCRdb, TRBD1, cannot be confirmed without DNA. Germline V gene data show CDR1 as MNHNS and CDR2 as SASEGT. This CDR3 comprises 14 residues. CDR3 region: CASVDDRGNSPLHF.

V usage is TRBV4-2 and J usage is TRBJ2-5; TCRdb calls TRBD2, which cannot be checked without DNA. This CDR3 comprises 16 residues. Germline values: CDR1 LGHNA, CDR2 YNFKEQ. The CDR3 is CASSQDPGLRVETQYF.

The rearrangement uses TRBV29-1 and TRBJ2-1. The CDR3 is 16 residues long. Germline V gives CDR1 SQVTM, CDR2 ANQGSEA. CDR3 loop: CSVDRSKGFDYNEQFF.

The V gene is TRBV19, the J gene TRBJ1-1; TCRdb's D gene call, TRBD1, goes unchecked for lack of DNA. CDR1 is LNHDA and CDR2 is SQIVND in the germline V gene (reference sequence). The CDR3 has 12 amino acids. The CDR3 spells CASSPVRDQAFF.

The CDR3 spells CSATIRGGLAGGDTDTQYF. The V gene is TRBV20-1, the J gene TRBJ2-3; TCRdb selects TRBD2, and the lack of DNA leaves this call unchecked. Germline assignment: CDR1 DFQATT and CDR2 SNEGSKA (reference sequence). This CDR3 contains 19 residues.

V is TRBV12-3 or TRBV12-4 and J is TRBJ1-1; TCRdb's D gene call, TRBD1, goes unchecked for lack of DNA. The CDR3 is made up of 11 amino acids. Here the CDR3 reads CASSLRQGAFF.

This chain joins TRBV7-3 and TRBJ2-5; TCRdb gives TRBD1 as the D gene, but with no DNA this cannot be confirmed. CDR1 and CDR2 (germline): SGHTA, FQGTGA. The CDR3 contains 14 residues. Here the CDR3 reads CASSPLGLRETQYF. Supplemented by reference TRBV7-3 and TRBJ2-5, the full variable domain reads GAGVSQTPSNKVTEKGKYVELRCDPISGHTALYWYRQSLGQGPEFLIYFQGTGAADDSGLPNDRFFAVRPEGSVSTLKIQRTERGDSAVYLCASSPLGLRETQYFGPGTRLLVL.

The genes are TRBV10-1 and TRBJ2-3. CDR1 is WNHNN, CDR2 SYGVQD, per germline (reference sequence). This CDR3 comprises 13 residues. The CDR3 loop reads CASSESAADTQYF.

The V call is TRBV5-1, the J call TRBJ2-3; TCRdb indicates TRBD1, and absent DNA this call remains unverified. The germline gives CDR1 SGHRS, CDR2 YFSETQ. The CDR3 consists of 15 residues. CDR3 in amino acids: CASSLDGPVADTQYF.

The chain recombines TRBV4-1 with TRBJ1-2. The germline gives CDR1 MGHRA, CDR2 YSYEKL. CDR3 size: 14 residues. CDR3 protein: CASSQVAVPDGYTF.

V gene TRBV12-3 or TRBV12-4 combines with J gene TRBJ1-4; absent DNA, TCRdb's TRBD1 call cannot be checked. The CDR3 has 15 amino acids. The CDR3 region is CASRSSGVANEKLFF.

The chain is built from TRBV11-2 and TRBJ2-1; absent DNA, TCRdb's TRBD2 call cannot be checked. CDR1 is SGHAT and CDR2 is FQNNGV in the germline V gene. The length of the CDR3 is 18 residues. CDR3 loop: CASSYPSGRAGYSGEQFF.

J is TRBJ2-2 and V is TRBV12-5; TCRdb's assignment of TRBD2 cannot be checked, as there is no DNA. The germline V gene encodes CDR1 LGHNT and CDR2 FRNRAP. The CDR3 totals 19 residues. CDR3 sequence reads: CASGLVPWREGLSTGELFF.

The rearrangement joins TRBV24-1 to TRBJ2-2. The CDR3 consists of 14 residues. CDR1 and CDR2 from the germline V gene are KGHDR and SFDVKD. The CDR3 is CATSDLRGTGELFF.

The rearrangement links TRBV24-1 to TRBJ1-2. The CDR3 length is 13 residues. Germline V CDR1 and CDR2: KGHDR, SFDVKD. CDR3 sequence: CATSGRSNYGYTF.

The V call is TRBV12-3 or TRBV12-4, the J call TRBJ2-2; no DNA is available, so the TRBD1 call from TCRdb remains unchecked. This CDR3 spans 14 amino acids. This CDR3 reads CASRRTENTGELFF.